The rows below give T cell receptor beta chains drawn from one sample of a study of beta chain features in type 1 diabetes. Sequencing used immunoSEQ multiplex PCR; TCRdb keeps in-frame clones, though not all of them. The data show around 250,000 clones, 27% seen once. The sequencing input was central memory CD4+ T cells from blood. These receptors originate from a man in his thirties or forties in good health. The CDR3 runs from the conserved cysteine through the conserved F or W. Fields, in order: CDR3 protein, CDR3 DNA, V gene, clone size, J gene, D gene. D genes are given only for firm matches. Expanded clones get a size class; other rows say once, few or many, or leave the size out.

CDR3aa: CASSGFGSLSGANVLTF
CDR3nt: TGTGCCAGCAGTGGATTTGGAAGCCTCTCTGGGGCCAACGTCCTGACTTTC
v_gene: TRBV2
abundance: many
j_gene: TRBJ2-6
d_gene: .

CDR3aa: CATSAPANYGYTF
CDR3nt: TGTGCCACCAGTGCCCCCGCTAACTATGGCTACACCTTC
v_gene: TRBV15
abundance: once
j_gene: TRBJ1-2
d_gene: .

CDR3aa: CASRSDRGSYQPQHF
CDR3nt: TGTGCCAGCAGGAGCGACAGGGGCTCTTATCAGCCCCAGCATTTT
v_gene: TRBV7-8
abundance: .
j_gene: TRBJ1-5
d_gene: TRBD1

CDR3aa: CASSLEVTGREQYF
CDR3nt: TGTGCCAGCAGCTTAGAAGTGACAGGGCGGGAGCAGTACTTC
v_gene: TRBV7-8
abundance: few
j_gene: TRBJ2-7
d_gene: TRBD1

CDR3aa: CASSLVRTEAFF
CDR3nt: TGTGCCAGCAGTTTAGTTCGCACTGAAGCTTTCTTT
v_gene: TRBV2
abundance: .
j_gene: TRBJ1-1
d_gene: .

CDR3aa: CATSRERVQTYEQYF
CDR3nt: TGTGCCACCAGCAGAGAACGGGTTCAAACCTACGAGCAGTACTTC
v_gene: TRBV15
abundance: .
j_gene: TRBJ2-7
d_gene: .

CDR3aa: CASSQAFGGQETQYF
CDR3nt: TGTGCCAGCAGCCAAGCTTTCGGGGGCCAAGAGACCCAGTACTTC
v_gene: TRBV14
abundance: .
j_gene: TRBJ2-5
d_gene: .

CDR3aa: CASREGGEGSYEQYF
CDR3nt: TGTGCCAGCAGAGAGGGCGGGGAGGGCTCCTACGAGCAGTACTTC
v_gene: TRBV6-5
abundance: few
j_gene: TRBJ2-7
d_gene: TRBD2

CDR3aa: CASSSTSGSIYEQYF
CDR3nt: TGTGCCAGCAGCTCAACTAGCGGGAGTATATACGAGCAGTACTTC
v_gene: TRBV7-6
abundance: .
j_gene: TRBJ2-7
d_gene: TRBD2

CDR3aa: CASSQEIYNEQFF
CDR3nt: TGCGCCAGCAGCCAAGAGATCTACAATGAGCAGTTCTTC
v_gene: TRBV4-3
abundance: many
j_gene: TRBJ2-1
d_gene: .

CDR3aa: CASSIRDTQYF
CDR3nt: TGTGCCAGTAGTATAAGGGATACGCAGTATTTT
v_gene: TRBV19
abundance: .
j_gene: TRBJ2-3
d_gene: .

CDR3aa: CASSSDQGEAFF
CDR3nt: TGTGCCAGCAGCTCGGACCAGGGTGAAGCTTTCTTT
v_gene: TRBV7-9
abundance: .
j_gene: TRBJ1-1
d_gene: .

CDR3aa: CASSLPQETQYF
CDR3nt: TGTGCCAGCAGCCTTCCGCAAGAGACCCAGTACTTC
v_gene: TRBV7-2
abundance: .
j_gene: TRBJ2-5
d_gene: .

CDR3aa: CAWSPAGGLNTQYF
CDR3nt: TGTGCCTGGAGTCCGGCAGGGGGCCTTAATACGCAGTATTTT
v_gene: TRBV30
abundance: many
j_gene: TRBJ2-3
d_gene: TRBD1

CDR3aa: CASSLSGNEQFF
CDR3nt: TGCGCCAGCAGCTTGTCGGGGAATGAGCAGTTCTTC
v_gene: TRBV5-1
abundance: .
j_gene: TRBJ2-1
d_gene: .

CDR3aa: CSVEGRAPSGREETQYF
CDR3nt: TGCAGCGTTGAAGGCAGGGCTCCTAGCGGGAGGGAAGAGACCCAGTACTTC
v_gene: TRBV29-1
abundance: .
j_gene: TRBJ2-5
d_gene: TRBD2

CDR3aa: CASSPGRSYNEQFF
CDR3nt: TGTGCCAGCAGCCCTGGACGGTCCTACAATGAGCAGTTCTTC
v_gene: TRBV7-2
abundance: .
j_gene: TRBJ2-1
d_gene: .